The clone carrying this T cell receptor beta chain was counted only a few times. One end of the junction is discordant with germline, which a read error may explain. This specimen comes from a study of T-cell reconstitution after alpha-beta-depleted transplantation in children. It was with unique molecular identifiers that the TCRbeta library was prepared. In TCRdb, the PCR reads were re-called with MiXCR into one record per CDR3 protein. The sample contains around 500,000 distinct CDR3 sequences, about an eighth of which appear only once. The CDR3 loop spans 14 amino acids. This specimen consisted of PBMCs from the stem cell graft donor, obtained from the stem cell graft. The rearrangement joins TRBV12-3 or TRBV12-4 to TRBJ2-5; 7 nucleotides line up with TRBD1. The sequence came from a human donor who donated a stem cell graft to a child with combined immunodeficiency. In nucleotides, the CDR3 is TGTGCCAGCACCGTACAGGGGCACCATGAGACCCAGTACTTC. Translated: CASTVQGHHETQYF.